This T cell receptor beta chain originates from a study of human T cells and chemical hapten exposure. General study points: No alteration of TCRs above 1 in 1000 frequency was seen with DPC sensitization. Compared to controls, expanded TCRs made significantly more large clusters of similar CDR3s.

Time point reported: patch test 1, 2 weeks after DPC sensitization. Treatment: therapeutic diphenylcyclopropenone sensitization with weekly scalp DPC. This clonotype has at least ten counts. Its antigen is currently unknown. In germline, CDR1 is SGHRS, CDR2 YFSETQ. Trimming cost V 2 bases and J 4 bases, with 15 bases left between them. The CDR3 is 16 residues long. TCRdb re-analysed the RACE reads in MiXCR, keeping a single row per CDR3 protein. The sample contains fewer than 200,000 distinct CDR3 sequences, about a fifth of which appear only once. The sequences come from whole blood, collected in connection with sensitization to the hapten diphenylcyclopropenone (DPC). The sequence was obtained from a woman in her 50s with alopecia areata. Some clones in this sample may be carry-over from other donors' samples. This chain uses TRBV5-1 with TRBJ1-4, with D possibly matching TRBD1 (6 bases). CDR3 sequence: CASSLSGTRYNEKLFF. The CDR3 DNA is TGCGCCAGCAGCTTATCCGGGACACGTTATAATGAAAAACTGTTTTTT.